These 31 T cell receptor beta chains share one sample of origin, sequenced in a study of tumor and adjacent non-tumor tissue in lung cancer. Three rounds of nested PCR, following a modified ARM-PCR protocol, produced the TCRbeta library. TCRdb redid the calling of the multiplex PCR reads with MiXCR, one entry per CDR3 protein. Counted here are approximately 68,000 distinct CDR3 sequences, approximately 73% occurring once; the ten biggest clones make up 45%. No cell sorting was done before RNA was extracted from the tissue. The normal lung tissue was taken more than 3 cm from the tumor edge. Sequencing input: distant non-tumor lung tissue. The source is a man between 60 and 75 years old with non-small cell lung cancer.

This clonotype has just one count. One end of the junction fails to match germline, which may point to a read error. The chain couples TRBV30 to TRBJ2-1; perhaps TRBD2 as D (6 bases). The CDR3 consists of 15 residues. The germline CDR1 and CDR2 sequences are GTSNPN and SVGIG (reference sequence). In nucleotides, the CDR3 is TGTGCCTGGAGTCCCTCGATGTCTAGCGATGCGGGGCAGTTATTC. This codes for CAWSPSMSSDAGQLF.

The chain carries TRBV4-1 and TRBJ2-7; 8 nucleotides agree with TRBD1. Germline-derived CDR1 and CDR2 are MGHRA and YSYEKL. This CDR3 is 18 amino acids long. V lost 2 bases and J lost 6; bases outside the gene matches: 18. CDR3 in DNA: TGCGCCAGCAGCCAAAACCTACTCCTACCGGGACAGGACTGCGAGCAGTACTTC. Translating it yields CASSQNLLLPGQDCEQYF.

This clonotype has only a few counts. This chain uses TRBV29-1 with TRBJ2-1; a weak D match, TRBD2 (7 bases). This CDR3 has 19 residues. Germline V gene lookup returns CDR1 SQVTM and CDR2 ANQGSEA. The chain's CDR3 is CCGWGGRGSPPSRSNEQFF. CDR3 nucleotide sequence: TGCTGTGGCTGGGGGGGGCGCGGGAGCCCGCCATCGAGGAGCAATGAGCAGTTCTTC.

Regarding this clonotype: Lacking the conserved final phenylalanine or tryptophan, this CDR3 likely reflects a read error. The DNA of the CDR3 is TGTGCTAATGGGGTGGCTGGCTCAGAGACCCAGTACTTA. It is translated as CANGVAGSETQYL. The chain employs TRBV12-5 and TRBJ2-5; D is unresolved. The CDR3 has 13 residues. V was shortened by 10 bases and J by 4 bases, with 16 bases between the two germline ends. Germline CDR1 is LGHNT and CDR2 is FRNRAP.

This clonotype was counted many times. This sequence joins TRBV7-9 and TRBJ1-4; D may be TRBD1 (5 bases). The CDR3 covers 15 residues. Germline V gives CDR1 SEHNR, CDR2 FQNEAQ (reference sequence). Trimming stripped 8 bases from V and 8 bases from J, with 21 bases between. CDR3 coding DNA: TGTGCCAGCGGACACCGTAGGGGAGGGGAAGAAAAACTGTTTTTT. Its protein is CASGHRRGGEEKLFF.

V and J are TRBV6-2 or TRBV6-3 and TRBJ1-5; no clear D. The CDR3 sequence is 14 residues long. Germline-derived CDR1 and CDR2 are MNHEY and SVGEGT. V lost 7 bases and J lost 0, with 10 bases in between. The CDR3 sequence is CASTSAYSNQPQHF. DNA of the CDR3: TGTGCCAGCACTTCTGCTTATAGCAATCAGCCCCAGCATTTT.

This chain connects TRBV7-8 to TRBJ1-4; D unclear. The germline gives CDR1 SGHVS, CDR2 FQNEAQ. V dropped 4 bases and J dropped 7 bases, with 16 bases sitting between them. The CDR3 is 15 amino acids. The CDR3 DNA reads TGTGCCAGCAGCTCCCATCGGGGTCCGAGTGAAAAACTGTTTTTT. This codes for CASSSHRGPSEKLFF.

The chain joins TRBV6-1 to TRBJ2-7; TRBD2 is a possible D gene (5 bases). V lost 1 base and J 12 bases, leaving 19 bases between the germline ends. This CDR3 spans 14 amino acids. CDR1 is MNHNS, CDR2 SASEGT, per germline. This chain's CDR3 is CASSEVAEDYKLYF. In DNA form, the CDR3 reads TGTGCCAGCAGTGAAGTGGCGGAAGACTACAAGCTGTACTTC.

A word on this clonotype: One end of the junction is discordant with germline, which a read error may explain. This sequence joins TRBV28 and TRBJ2-3; TRBD2 matches 7 bases. The CDR3 consists of 14 residues. Germline V gives CDR1 MDHEN, CDR2 SYDVKM. CDR3: CASSFLAVTDTQYF. CDR3 sequence (DNA): TGTGCCAGCAGTTTCCTAGCGGTCACAGATACGCAGTACTTT. The variable domain in full, with the rest retrieved from reference TRBV28 and TRBJ2-3, is DVKVTQSSRYLVKRTGEKVFLECVQDMDHENMFWYRQDPGLGLRLIYFSYDVKMKEKGDIPEGYSVSREKKERFSLILESASTNQTSMYLCASSFLAVTDTQYFGPGTRLTVL.

Of note for this clonotype: A much larger clone differs from this one at a single base, so this may be a read error. The rearrangement uses TRBV19 and TRBJ2-2; D unresolved. This CDR3 has 15 amino acids. Per the germline V gene, CDR1 is LNHDA and CDR2 is SQIVND (reference sequence). CDR3 nucleotides: TGTGCCAGTAGTATTCCGATCGCGAACATCGGGGAGCTGTTTTTT. It is translated as CASSIPIANIGELFF.

The gene calls are TRBV29-1 and TRBJ2-5; D uncertain. There are 12 residues in the CDR3. The germline gives CDR1 SQVTM, CDR2 ANQGSEA. V lost 8 bases and J lost 5, with 15 bases in between. CDR3 protein: CSLSRAGETQYF. The CDR3 DNA sequence: TGCAGCCTCTCACGGGCTGGGGAGACCCAGTACTTC.

This clonotype showed up many times. The chain links TRBV2 to TRBJ2-1; tentatively, D is TRBD2 (6 bases). V was clipped by 8 bases and J by 4 bases, with 12 bases between them. CDR3 size: 13 residues. Germline V gene lookup returns CDR1 SNHLY and CDR2 FYNNEI. CDR3 DNA: TGTGCCAGCCAGCGGGCCCCATACAATGAGCAGTTCTTC. Translation: CASQRAPYNEQFF.

In this sample, this clonotype turned up once. The junction departs from the called germline gene at one end, perhaps through a read error. This chain uses TRBV14 with TRBJ2-5, with 12 bases that match TRBD2. This CDR3 spans 16 amino acids. CDR1 and CDR2 (germline): SGHDN, FVKESK. Here the CDR3 DNA reads TGTGCCAACAGCCGCTGGACTAGCGGGATGCAAGAGACACAGTACTTC. It specifies CANSRWTSGMQETQYF.

J is TRBJ2-5 and V is TRBV11-2, with D perhaps matching TRBD1 (5 bases). The V end was cut by 3 bases, the J end by 2 bases, with 22 bases between. Germline V gene sequence: CDR1 SGHAT, CDR2 FQNNGV. The CDR3 covers 18 residues. The CDR3: CASSFVSRTRWRQETQYF. Written as DNA, the CDR3 is TGTGCCAGCAGCTTTGTCTCCCGGACAAGGTGGCGACAAGAGACCCAGTACTTC.

This clonotype was counted only a few times. A much larger clone differs from this one at a single base, so this may be a read error. The J gene is TRBJ2-7, the V gene TRBV11-2; D may be TRBD1 (6 bases). CDR1 is SGHAT and CDR2 is FQNNGV in the germline V gene. The CDR3 is 15 amino acids. V shed 0 bases and J shed 6 bases, with 15 bases lying between them. CDR3 in amino acids: CASSLDSGDRCEQYF. CDR3 sequence (DNA): TGTGCCAGCAGCTTAGACTCAGGGGACCGCTGCGAGCAGTACTTC.

Concerning this clonotype itself: The conserved final phenylalanine or tryptophan is absent from the CDR3, which likely points to a read error. The chain has TRBV10-3 and TRBJ2-6; 10 bases line up with TRBD2. The germline V gene encodes CDR1 ENHRY and CDR2 SYGVKD. The CDR3 loop spans 20 amino acids. Here the CDR3 reads CAISEHGTSGRDSRANVLTL. In nucleotides, the CDR3 is TGTGCCATCAGTGAACATGGGACAAGCGGGAGGGACTCTAGGGCCAACGTCCTGACTCTC.

Points on this clonotype: One end of the junction fails to match germline, which may point to a read error. The rearrangement links TRBV29-1 to TRBJ1-3; a possible D gene is TRBD1 (5 bases). The CDR3 consists of 13 residues. Germline V gene sequence: CDR1 SQVTM, CDR2 ANQGSEA. The CDR3 DNA is TGCAGCGTTGAGGAATGGCAGGGAAACGCCATATATTTT. Translated, it gives CSVEEWQGNAIYF.

The genes are TRBV10-3 and TRBJ2-7; no clear D. Germline CDR1 and CDR2: ENHRY and SYGVKD. This CDR3 contains 14 residues. CDR3: CAISDIGASYEQYV. The CDR3, as DNA: TGTGCCATCAGTGATATTGGAGCGAGCTACGAGCAGTACGTA.

This clonotype appeared many times. The V call is TRBV12-3 or TRBV12-4, the J call TRBJ1-1, with D possibly TRBD1 on 5 matching bases. The CDR3 consists of 17 residues. V was cut by 3 bases and J by 0 bases, with 17 bases left in between. CDR3 coding DNA: TGTGCCAGCAGTTTTACCCCGGGCCCGGGGGTGAACACTGAAGCTTTCTTT. Translating gives CASSFTPGPGVNTEAFF.

Comment on this clonotype: A read error may produce the germline difference seen at one junction end. The J gene is TRBJ2-5, the V gene TRBV5-1; D unclear. CDR1 is SGHRS, CDR2 YFSETQ, per germline. The CDR3 covers 19 residues. The CDR3 loop reads CANSLYHSWRGPNQETRYF. The CDR3, as DNA: TGCGCCAACAGCTTGTACCACAGCTGGAGAGGCCCAAATCAAGAGACCCGGTACTTC. The full variable domain, completed using reference TRBV5-1 and TRBJ2-5, is KAGVTQTPRYLIKTRGQQVTLSCSPISGHRSVSWYQQTPGQGLQFLFEYFSETQRNKGNFPGRFSGRQFSNSRSEMNVSTLELGDSALYLCANSLYHSWRGPNQETRYFGPGTRLLVL.

Here the CDR3 reads CSAKYGGGVGGVFF. The CDR3 coding sequence is TGCAGTGCTAAGTACGGGGGAGGGGTAGGTGGAGTTTTCTTT. The chain links TRBV20-1 to TRBJ1-1; D perhaps matches TRBD1 (5 bases). V dropped 4 bases and J dropped 13 bases, with 25 bases sitting between them. Germline lookup yields CDR1 DFQATT and CDR2 SNEGSKA (reference sequence). CDR3 size: 14 residues.

The chain links TRBV4-1 to TRBJ1-6, with unresolved D. The CDR3 loop spans 14 amino acids. The germline V gene has CDR1 MGHRA and CDR2 YSYEKL. CDR3 bases: TGCACTAGCTCGACCGGGATAGTGAATTCACCCCTCCACTTT. Protein: CTSSTGIVNSPLHF.

Concerning this clonotype: A read error is likely, as this CDR3 ends without the conserved phenylalanine or tryptophan. Here the CDR3 DNA reads TGTGCCAGCAACCAGGCTAACACTGAAGCTTTCTCT. Its protein is CASNQANTEAFS. The J gene is TRBJ1-1, the V gene TRBV2; D uncertain. The germline V gene encodes CDR1 SNHLY and CDR2 FYNNEI. CDR3 size: 12 residues. V shed 7 bases and J shed 2 bases, with 8 bases lying between them.

Note on this clonotype: At one of its ends the junction is not consistent with the germline gene, which may arise from a read error. CDR3 in DNA: TGTGCCAGGAGCCCTGGACAGGGCGGCGAGCAGTTATTC. As protein: CARSPGQGGEQLF. V and J are TRBV12-3 or TRBV12-4 and TRBJ2-1, with 8 bases lining up with TRBD1. This CDR3 is 13 amino acids long.

Remarks on this clonotype: The conserved final phenylalanine or tryptophan is absent from the CDR3, which likely points to a read error. The V and J genes are TRBV6-5 and TRBJ2-1; D is tentatively TRBD1 or TRBD2 (6 bases each). This CDR3 has 16 amino acids. CDR1 and CDR2 from the germline V gene are MNHEY and SVGAGI. Trimming shortened V by 8 bases and J by 4 bases, and 21 bases separated the two germline ends. CDR3: CASVLRAGGGYNEQFS. CDR3 nucleotide sequence: TGTGCCAGCGTTTTAAGGGCAGGAGGGGGGTACAATGAGCAGTTCTCC.

About this clonotype itself: It is likely a read error, because the conserved phenylalanine at the end of the CDR3 is missing. The chain is built from TRBV6-5 and TRBJ2-1; D is ambiguous. V dropped 4 bases and J dropped 6 bases, with 10 bases sitting between them. CDR1 and CDR2 (germline): MNHEY, SVGAGI. CDR3 length: 13 amino acids. The CDR3 reads CASSWAGANEQFL. The CDR3 nucleotides read TGTGCCAGCAGTTGGGCTGGAGCCAATGAGCAGTTCTTA.

This sequence joins TRBV7-8 and TRBJ2-7; weak D call: TRBD2 (7 bases). Per the germline V gene, CDR1 is SGHVS and CDR2 is FQNEAQ. V was cut by 0 bases and J by 12 bases, with 24 bases left in between. The CDR3 covers 16 residues. CDR3 amino acids: CASSLADGGRFYLRYF. In nucleotides, the CDR3 is TGTGCCAGCAGCTTAGCCGACGGGGGGCGGTTCTACCTGCGGTACTTC.

This clonotype was counted a single time. The V and J genes are TRBV11-1 and TRBJ2-5; D remains ambiguous. V was pared by 7 bases and J by 4 bases, with 16 bases between. CDR3 length: 14 residues. The germline gives CDR1 SGHAT, CDR2 FQDESV (reference sequence). This chain's CDR3 is CASIIDTYPETQYF. For the CDR3, the DNA is TGTGCCAGCATCATAGACACGTACCCAGAGACCCAGTACTTC.

The CDR3 protein is CASSQTGTKVGYTF. Written as DNA, the CDR3 is TGCGCCAGCAGCCAGACCGGGACGAAGGTTGGCTACACCTTC. The chain combines TRBV4-1 with TRBJ1-2, with D perhaps matching TRBD1 (5 bases). Trimming stripped 3 bases from V and 7 bases from J, with 15 bases between. The CDR3 spans 14 residues. Germline V gives CDR1 MGHRA, CDR2 YSYEKL.

There are many counts of this clonotype. J is TRBJ2-1 and V is TRBV2, with D possibly TRBD2 on 6 matching bases. The CDR3 has 12 residues. V was clipped by 3 bases and J by 15 bases, with 15 bases between them. Germline V gene sequence: CDR1 SNHLY, CDR2 FYNNEI. In DNA form, the CDR3 reads TGTGCCAGCAGTGAGAACGGGAGAAGGCGGTTCTTC. Translated: CASSENGRRRFF.

This clonotype was recorded at least ten times. This chain connects TRBV20-1 to TRBJ2-1, with 7 nucleotides matching TRBD2. The germline CDR1 and CDR2 sequences are DFQATT and SNEGSKA (reference sequence). This CDR3 region has 16 residues. V shed 5 bases, J shed 4 bases, and the junction held 14 bases outside the gene matches. The DNA of the CDR3 is TGCAGTGCTCCCCGGGCTAGCGGAGACCTTTACAATGAGCAGTTCTTC. Translation: CSAPRASGDLYNEQFF.